The T cell receptor beta chain described here comes from a study of T cell responses to AZD1222 COVID-19 vaccine. The germline V gene encodes CDR1 SGHVS and CDR2 FQNEAQ. Trimming cost V 0 bases and J 0 bases, with 9 bases left between them. CDR3 length: 16 residues. Worth noting for this clone: The target antigen is unknown.

Overall study findings and caveats: A mostly white British donor set with more females was recruited, and clonal diversity was possibly underestimated.

The table came from immunoSEQ multiplex PCR; TCRdb's copy has only in-frame clones and leaves some out. The table records about 110,000 clones, more than 70% of them present only once. Sequencing was performed on peripheral blood, taken on day 0 of AZD1222 vaccination. The TCR sequence derives from an adult in good health. The rearrangement links TRBV7-8 to TRBJ1-5; perhaps TRBD1 as D (5 bases). Here the CDR3 reads CASSLASGDSNQPQHF. The DNA for the CDR3 is TGTGCCAGCAGCTTAGCGTCGGGGGATAGCAATCAGCCCCAGCATTTT.